This T cell receptor (beta chain) is drawn from a study of identical twins. Concerning this clonotype itself: Antigen: not known.

Whole-study results and caveats: Fewer insertions characterized abundant cord blood beta clonotypes, whereas memory repertoires showed none. Out-of-frame beta sequences exhibited a weaker degree of excess twin sharing.

In germline, CDR1 is SNHLY, CDR2 FYNNEI. V trimming: 2 bases; J trimming: 14 bases; junction bases outside the gene matches: 28. CDR3 length: 19 amino acids. Carrying unique molecular identifiers, the cDNA also gained a universal primer site through template switching. MiXCR, run by TCRdb on the 5' RACE reads, gives a single entry per CDR3 protein. The sample contains 240,000 or so distinct CDR3 sequences, roughly 7% of which appear only once. The sample was also reused in another study, on yellow fever vaccine responses in identical twins.

The sequencing input was memory (CD45RO+) T cells sorted from blood. The sequence derives from a woman under 30 in good health. The rearrangement uses TRBV2 and TRBJ2-3; 7 nucleotides agree with TRBD2. The CDR3 here is CASSERLAGVPVAGASPYF. DNA for the CDR3: TGTGCCAGCAGTGAAAGGCTGGCGGGGGTACCGGTAGCTGGGGCTAGTCCGTATTTT.